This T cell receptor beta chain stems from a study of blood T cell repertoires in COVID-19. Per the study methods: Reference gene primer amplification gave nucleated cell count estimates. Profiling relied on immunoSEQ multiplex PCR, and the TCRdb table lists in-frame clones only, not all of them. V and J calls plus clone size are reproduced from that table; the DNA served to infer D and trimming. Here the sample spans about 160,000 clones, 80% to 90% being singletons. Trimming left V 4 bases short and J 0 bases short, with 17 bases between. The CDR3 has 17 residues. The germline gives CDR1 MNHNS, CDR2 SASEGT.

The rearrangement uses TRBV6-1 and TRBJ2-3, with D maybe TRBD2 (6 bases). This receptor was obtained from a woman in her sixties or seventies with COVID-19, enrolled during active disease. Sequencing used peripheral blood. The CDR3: CASSVAAGGFSTDTQYF. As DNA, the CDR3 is TGTGCCAGCAGTGTAGCGGCGGGCGGATTTAGCACAGATACGCAGTATTTT.